The 15 T cell receptor beta chains below all came from one sample that was sequenced in a study of identical twins. TCRdb recomputed calls from the 5' RACE reads with MiXCR, one row per CDR3 protein. This table holds about 660,000 distinct CDR3 sequences, under 9% found once. The same data also contributed to another study, on yellow fever vaccine responses in identical twins.

The sequencing sample was made of PBMCs. Receptors originate from a woman between 18 and 29 years old in good health.

In its sample, this clonotype was seen many times. The rearrangement uses TRBV12-3 or TRBV12-4 and TRBJ2-3; perhaps TRBD2 as D (6 bases). The CDR3 consists of 13 residues. V lost 5 bases, J lost 9 bases, and 15 bases lay in between. The CDR3 DNA reads as TGTGCCAGCAGTGTTGAACTAGCCCGAACGCAGTATTTT. Its translation is CASSVELARTQYF.

This clonotype was observed many times. V gene TRBV12-3 or TRBV12-4 combines with J gene TRBJ2-3; 9 nucleotides align to TRBD1. This CDR3 contains 15 residues. The ends lost 1 base at V and 1 base at J; junction bases unmatched: 0. As DNA, the CDR3 is TGTGCCAGCAGTTTAGGGGACAGGGGCACAGATACGCAGTATTTT. Translated, it gives CASSLGDRGTDTQYF.

This clonotype has at least ten counts. The CDR3 DNA sequence: TGCGCCAGCAGCTTTAGCGGGGGGGCGTATGAGCAGTTCTTC. This codes for CASSFSGGAYEQFF. This sequence joins TRBV5-1 and TRBJ2-1; 11 nucleotides line up with TRBD2. CDR3 length equals 14 residues. The junction had 3 bases not matched to a gene; V was cut back by 2 bases and J by 8 bases. Germline loops: CDR1 SGHRS, CDR2 YFSETQ.

This clonotype was observed a few times. The chain has TRBV14 and TRBJ2-7, with D tentatively TRBD1 (6 bases). The CDR3 sequence is 16 residues long. Germline V lookup: CDR1 SGHDN, CDR2 FVKESK. The V gene lost 1 base and the J gene lost 3 bases, with 16 bases spanning the gap. CDR3 DNA: TGTGCCAGCAGCCAAGGGGGGCCCAAGAGAATCTACGAGCAGTACTTC. It codes for CASSQGGPKRIYEQYF.

This clonotype was observed a few times. The chain employs TRBV20-1 and TRBJ2-3, with D possibly being TRBD1 (6 bases). Germline V lookup: CDR1 DFQATT, CDR2 SNEGSKA (reference sequence). V lost 8 bases to trimming and J lost 0 bases, with 12 bases between them. This CDR3 has 13 residues. Here the CDR3 DNA reads TGCAGTACCCGGGACATAAGCACAGATACGCAGTATTTT. It yields the protein CSTRDISTDTQYF.

Within the sample, this clonotype is medium-sized (0.01 to 0.1%). The chain employs TRBV24-1 and TRBJ2-2; the match to TRBD1 covers 7 bases. The germline gives CDR1 KGHDR, CDR2 SFDVKD. The CDR3 is made up of 14 amino acids. Unmatched junction bases numbered 4, after V lost 7 bases and J lost 3 bases. The CDR3 DNA is TGTGCCACCAGCCCAGGGACAGACACCGGGGAGCTGTTTTTT. It translates to CATSPGTDTGELFF.

This clonotype was seen more than once but under ten times. The CDR3 region has the DNA TGTGCCAGCAGTGACGGAAGGGGCCTAAGCACAGATACGCAGTATTTT. It is translated as CASSDGRGLSTDTQYF. The chain recombines TRBV6-4 with TRBJ2-3; perhaps TRBD1 as D (5 bases). The germline gives CDR1 MRHNA, CDR2 SNTAGT. Trimming cost V 2 bases and J 0 bases, with 12 bases left between them. The length of the CDR3 is 16 residues.

Only a few counts were recorded for this clonotype. The chain has TRBV6-5 and TRBJ2-1, with D maybe TRBD2 (6 bases). Trimming left V 4 bases short and J 3 bases short, with 10 bases between. The CDR3 extends over 14 amino acids. The germline gives CDR1 MNHEY, CDR2 SVGAGI. The CDR3 region has the DNA TGTGCCAGCAGTTCAAGACTAGACTACAATGAGCAGTTCTTC. Translation gives CASSSRLDYNEQFF.

CDR3 bases: TGTGCCAGCAAGAGTCTAGCGGGAGAGTTAGAAACCGGGGAGCTGTTTTTT. Its translation: CASKSLAGELETGELFF. V usage is TRBV12-3 or TRBV12-4 and J usage is TRBJ2-2; 10 bases fit TRBD2. This CDR3 is built from 17 residues. The V gene end was trimmed by 7 bases and the J gene end by 5 bases; junction bases not matched to a gene: 13.

This clonotype was counted ten times or more. The V gene is TRBV5-5, the J gene TRBJ1-5, with 7 nucleotides matching TRBD1. V trimming: 0 bases; J trimming: 8 bases; junction bases outside the gene matches: 8. Germline CDR1 reads SGHKS; CDR2 reads YYEKEE (reference sequence). This CDR3 is built from 15 residues. Here the CDR3 reads CASSLGQGGTEPQHF. DNA of the CDR3: TGTGCCAGCAGCTTGGGACAGGGAGGAACGGAGCCCCAGCATTTT.

The gene calls are TRBV28 and TRBJ2-1; D is possibly TRBD2 (6 bases). This CDR3 is built from 15 residues. The V and J ends lost 3 bases and 4 bases respectively, with 13 bases between them. In germline, CDR1 is MDHEN, CDR2 SYDVKM. The CDR3 region has the DNA TGTGCCAGCAGTTTCCGGGACTCCCTATACAATGAGCAGTTCTTC. Translating it yields CASSFRDSLYNEQFF. The full variable domain, its missing parts supplied by reference TRBV28 and TRBJ2-1, is DVKVTQSSRYLVKRTGEKVFLECVQDMDHENMFWYRQDPGLGLRLIYFSYDVKMKEKGDIPEGYSVSREKKERFSLILESASTNQTSMYLCASSFRDSLYNEQFFGPGTRLTVL.

This clonotype came up a few times. The V and J genes are TRBV10-2 and TRBJ2-2, with TRBD1 identical over 7 bases. The CDR3 is 15 residues long. The germline V gene encodes CDR1 WSHSY and CDR2 SAAADI. V gave up 6 bases and J gave up 5 bases; unmatched junction bases: 9. Here the CDR3 DNA reads TGCGCCAGCAGGACAGGGAAAGGGTCGACCGGGGAGCTGTTTTTT. Amino acids: CASRTGKGSTGELFF.

This clonotype was picked up many times. The chain joins TRBV12-3 or TRBV12-4 to TRBJ2-3; 12 bases match TRBD2. V was pared by 6 bases and J by 3 bases, with 7 bases of the junction left unmatched. The CDR3 is made up of 16 amino acids. CDR3 residues: CASRTELAGGTDTQYF. CDR3 DNA sequence: TGTGCCAGCAGGACAGAACTAGCGGGGGGTACAGATACGCAGTATTTT.

This clonotype has ten or more counts. The chain recombines TRBV14 with TRBJ1-6; D unresolved. Trimming left V 2 bases short and J 0 bases short, with 5 bases between. Per the germline V gene, CDR1 is SGHDN and CDR2 is FVKESK. The CDR3 extends over 15 amino acids. The CDR3 nucleotides read TGTGCCAGCAGCCAAAGCAGCTCCTATAATTCACCCCTCCACTTT. Amino acids: CASSQSSSYNSPLHF.

This clonotype was detected ten times or more. This chain joins TRBV3-1 and TRBJ2-5, with D uncertain. Trimming took 4 bases from V and 4 from J, leaving 16 bases between them. Germline values: CDR1 LGHDT, CDR2 YNNKEL (reference sequence). The CDR3 sequence is 15 residues long. The CDR3 sequence: CASSPRGGERETQYF. Here the CDR3 DNA reads TGTGCCAGCAGCCCCCGTGGTGGCGAGCGAGAGACCCAGTACTTC.